The sequence of this T cell receptor (beta chain) was determined in a study of regulatory T cells in long-lasting Graves disease. According to the study, TCR beta libraries were built with iRepertoire HTBI primers and CDR3-region Arm-PCR. Original processing notes: Identification across samples found about 65 TRBV and roughly 13 TRBJ segments. TCRdb fed the multiplex PCR reads into MiXCR, producing one record per CDR3 protein. These V and J calls originate from TCRdb's pipeline instead of the authors' own analysis. The data contain about half a million distinct CDR3 sequences, approximately 12% of them seen just once; the ten biggest clones take up around 10%. CDR1 is SGHRS, CDR2 YFSETQ, per germline. The CDR3 has 17 residues. Deletions cut 0 bases from V and 3 bases from J, with 18 bases between. As for time point: newly diagnosed GD, antithyroid drugs for less than 3 months. From PBMCs, RNA was extracted and then used to make the TCR library. Graves' disease diagnoses used American Thyroid Association guidelines.

This clonotype was found once. Another study also made use of these data, one on T cells in Graves' hyperthyroidism and ophthalmopathy. That work adds: Each patient was aged 18 to 65 and had newly diagnosed hyperthyroidism of under 2 months' duration. The primer set for the first-round RT-PCR of the TCR CDR3 was HTBI.

This chain uses TRBV5-1 with TRBJ1-2, with TRBD1 as a possible D gene (6 bases). This sequence was found in a woman aged 25 to 45 with Graves disease. The source was peripheral blood mononuclear cells (PBMCs), collected at new diagnosis, from a patient treated with antithyroid drugs. The CDR3 region has the DNA TGCGCCAGCAGCTTGGCCGAACAGGGATCAGAGGACTATGGCTACACCTTC. This gives the protein CASSLAEQGSEDYGYTF. Together with reference TRBV5-1 and TRBJ1-2, the CDR3 gives the full variable domain: KAGVTQTPRYLIKTRGQQVTLSCSPISGHRSVSWYQQTPGQGLQFLFEYFSETQRNKGNFPGRFSGRQFSNSRSEMNVSTLELGDSALYLCASSLAEQGSEDYGYTFGSGTRLTVV.